This TCR beta chain is drawn from a study of cytomegalovirus exposure and HLA in healthy donors (dated by TCRdb to about 2017). Background for the entire study: In an earlier analysis of about 560 of the donors, 276 Gb of sequence data and some 120 million unique TCR beta sequences from approximately 180 million T cells were reported. An early release that covered approximately 600 HLA-typed donors contained approximately 300 gigabases of sequencing data and approximately 85 million unique TCR sequences. Among the roughly 410 genotyped donors, around 81% belonged to the genetic ancestry cluster associated with self-reported Caucasian donors. The study aimed to test whether cataloging public T cell receptors could reveal signatures of past pathogen exposure. The study used immunosequencing to profile the T cell repertoires of approximately 650 subjects and linked those repertoires to cytomegalovirus serostatus. Along with the approximately 620-subject first cohort, a separate validation cohort of approximately 110 different subjects was used. High-throughput TCR immunosequencing, statistical association of individual TCRs with disease status, and machine learning were combined to predict cytomegalovirus infection status. In a later analysis, previously published TCR beta repertoires from about 670 donors were re-analyzed and high-resolution HLA genotyping was added so that TCR occurrence patterns could be studied. Rather than drawing on any new phenotypic data, the later analysis identified candidate immune exposures from TCR beta sequences and the way those sequences occurred across donors. An earlier analysis of fewer than 700 of the donors applied high-throughput TCR beta sequencing to assess whether each TCR beta V gene segment acted as functional or pseudogenic. Alongside the repertoire data, information on donor age, sex, ethnicity and CMV serostatus was compiled. A later genetic analysis took genome-wide SNP genotypes for about 65% of the 666 donors and used that subset as a discovery cohort. Every repertoire in the discovery cohort had been generated on one and the same sequencing platform. Class I and class II HLA loci were covered by the typing at four-digit resolution. The number of donors typed differed by locus, with about 629-640 for A, B, C, DRB1 and DQB1, over 500 for DQA1, nearly 610 for DPA1, and about 450 for DPB1. Several DR-DQ haplotypes were handled as single units for association and clustering because linkage in the cohort was strong. Among about 360 genotyped donors of the cohort, an average of about 240,000 unique TCR beta nucleotide sequences were sequenced per donor, 15% to 20% of them non-productive. On the study overall, not on this receptor specifically: Correlated functional status among segregating V segments might reflect linkage disequilibrium, but an unknown experimental factor could not be ruled out. Because HLA typing was missing for some donors at each locus, association tests included only the typed subset. According to the authors, the approach could potentially be generalized to other disease states and immunological phenotypes. According to a later analysis, most CMV-associated TCR beta chains appeared to be HLA-restricted, and the HLA associations seemed to be driven largely by CMV exposure. In a later analysis, TCR association rates were found to vary across HLA loci, with the most associated TCRs seen for DRB1 alleles and the fewest for HLA-C alleles. The classifier was reported to diagnose cytomegalovirus status with high specificity and sensitivity in both the original and validation cohorts. The study listed 164 TCR beta chains as associated with cytomegalovirus. Several of the top co-occurrence clusters appeared to be linked to parvovirus B19, influenza, CMV and Epstein-Barr virus, according to a later analysis. Most TCR sequences were observed very rarely across donors, whereas some public TCRs were present in many individuals. According to a later genetic analysis, donors in an Asian-associated ancestry cluster had fewer N-insertions in productive TCRs than the approximately 690-donor mean. The cohort was sequenced for TCR beta chains only, and without alpha or paired-chain data the features that could be detected were limited. At a false discovery rate of 0.05, a later analysis linked 16,951 TCR beta sequences to specific HLA alleles. Assigning TCR associations to individual alleles was difficult when HLA alleles, especially DR and DQ, strongly co-occurred. Some IMGT-functional V segments, including TRBV6-2 and TRBV6-3, could not be told apart with the 87-base-pair reads, so those segments were excluded. A further reported finding was that TCR beta sequences accurately predicted the HLA-A and HLA-B alleles for most subjects in the first cohort. For the cohort, immune exposure information was limited to CMV serostatus. Three of the identified cytomegalovirus-associated TCR beta chains were confirmed in vitro to be specific for cytomegalovirus antigens. In a later genetic analysis, a missense DCLRE1C variant was associated with V-gene and J-gene trimming of TCR beta chains, and the association was replicated in an independent cohort. Because counts were too low, around 17 rarely observed V segments, including chromosome 9 orphons, were left out of the earlier analysis of about 620 of the donors. In a later analysis, HLA-associated TCR beta chains showed more clonal expansion and lower generation probabilities than non-associated chains that were equally common. Broadly in line with IMGT annotations, most TCR beta V segments showed up in productive rearrangements about 87% or about 30% of the time in an earlier analysis of around 550 of the donors. A cluster of highly shared sequence variants was judged likely to represent a technical artifact of the sequencing pipeline. Sequencing depth was assumed to be roughly uniform across donors in the presence/absence analyses, though that assumption may not hold.

V was cut back by 4 bases and J by 5 bases, leaving a gap of 18 bases between them. There are 15 amino acids in the CDR3, from cysteine to phenylalanine inclusive. Just the 45-base CDR3 DNA is kept, in frame starting at base 1. Looking up the germline V gene yields CDR1 SGHRS and CDR2 YFSETQ. Libraries were constructed by the immunoSEQ multiplex PCR assay. For the multiplex PCR, a mixture combining 60 forward primers for TCR Vbeta segments and 13 reverse primers for TCR Jbeta segments was used. A multiplex PCR assay on genomic DNA amplified the CDR3 region of rearranged TCR beta genes. The amplified TCR beta libraries were sequenced on the Illumina HiSeq System as 87-base-pair reads. The original pipeline was this. A later analysis tallied about 77 million unique TCR beta chains across the 600 to 700 repertoires, and 10 million to 11 million of those chains were shared by two or more donors. A nearest-neighbor algorithm error-corrected the raw reads and collapsed the reads into unique sequences, merging closely related sequences to remove PCR and sequencing errors. CDR3 sequences were aligned to IMGT reference sequences to assign V, D and J gene segments. For a sequence to be retained, at least a six-nucleotide match to both a V gene segment and a J gene segment was required. A rearrangement counted as productive if the CDR3 had no stop codons and remained in frame with V and J, and every other rearrangement counted as non-productive. CDR3 was defined according to IMGT convention as the region running from the second conserved V-encoded cysteine to the conserved J-encoded phenylalanine. Sequences without an unambiguous match to a single V gene segment were excluded from the earlier analysis of over 500 of the donors. In an earlier analysis of several hundred of the donors, a V segment was called functional when productive rearrangements were above 56.7%, and segregating when the standard deviation between donors exceeded 5%. A statistical classification framework was developed to diagnose cytomegalovirus status using the catalog of TCR beta chain sequences. A later analysis assigned V and J genes by comparing TCR nucleotide sequences with IMGT/GENE-DB human TR gene sequences. Using the TCRdist pipeline, a later analysis assigned CDR3 sequences along with most-parsimonious VDJ recombination scenarios. In a later analysis, every TCR beta chain was defined by the combination of its CDR3 amino acid sequence and its V-gene family, and reads without a unique V-gene family were dropped. In a later analysis, approximately 640 highly shared, low-generation-probability nucleotide sequences were removed to address suspected cross-contamination and a sequencing artifact. For each public chain, a later analysis derived a clonal expansion index from normalized ranks of inferred template counts within each repertoire. In a later analysis, generation probabilities were computed with a VDJ recombination model fitted to out-of-frame rearrangements, and the resulting probabilities were checked against IGoR. Hypergeometric tests were used in a later analysis to score TCR-TCR, TCR-HLA and TCR-CMV co-occurrence, with a repertoire-size bias correction applied to the TCR pairs. In a later analysis, false discovery rates were estimated by permuting HLA or CMV assignments 20 times. In a later analysis, co-occurring TCRs were grouped using DBSCAN, with TCRdist sequence similarity added in when clustering inside HLA-allele-positive subsets. Repertoires with fewer than 30,000 or more than 120,000 public chains were left out of co-occurrence clustering, as were five repertoires with anomalous nucleotide sharing. What TCRdb holds here is the immuneACCESS table cut down to in-frame rearrangements. Part of the clones is not present; checked against another copy, under half of the missing clones reflect an unresolved V gene, and the others are unexplained. That table is the source of V, J and clone size, and D and trimming were worked out from the DNA. The sample yields hundreds of thousands of clones; around 78% were counted once. The ten largest account for about 0.5% of the sample.

With respect to this clone: It lacks a known antigen. There are no base qualities to consult, and no much larger clone falls within one base.

The cohort consisted of 666 healthy bone marrow donors. Cohort members were all nominally healthy when sampled, although unrecorded immune exposures were likely present. The donor tested CMV seronegative, placing the donor among the 300 to 400 seronegative members of the cohort. Every donor gave a peripheral blood sample, and the peripheral blood mononuclear cells from that sample were used for TCR beta sequencing. Genomic DNA was extracted from the blood cell samples with the Qiagen DNeasy Blood Extraction Kit. The rearranged chain carries TRBV5-1 and TRBJ1-1; the D gene cannot be resolved reliably. Sequencing was done on a sample of PBMCs. The TCR comes from a boy between 10 and 17 years old in good health and CMV-seronegative. The bases are TGCGCCAGCAGCCTCACCGGCCCCCAGGCGACTGAAGCTTTCTTT. This gives the protein CASSLTGPQATEAFF.